This TCR beta chain was documented in a study of T cell responses to AZD1222 COVID-19 vaccine (dated by TCRdb to the early 2020s). A note on the overall study: A total of approximately 240 trial participants underwent TCR sequencing, of whom approximately 210 received two doses of AZD1222 and about 26 received two doses of the MenACWY control vaccine. Enrollment into the trials was organized by age into subgroups of 18-55, 56-69 and 70-plus years, and those subgroups contained roughly 150, 30 and 60 TCR-sequenced participants, respectively.

The CDR3 regions of human TCRbeta chains were analyzed by immunosequencing. The study's own analysis went as follows. Repertoire TCRs were checked for matches against a reference library of SARS-CoV-2-specific TCRs that had been generated using the MIRA antigen-specificity platform. Breadth meant the fraction of unique TCRs that were SARS-CoV-2-associated, whereas depth meant the fraction of total T cells that were SARS-CoV-2-associated. Using the MIRA data, every spike-specific TCR was mapped to the spike region that the TCR reacted to and assigned to either a CD4 or a CD8 class. Log10-transformed breadth and depth values were compared by one-way ANOVA with Sidak's multiple comparisons tests. Entries here come from immuneACCESS through TCRdb and include only in-frame sequences with V and J called. Some clones fail to appear in such tables; in the studies checked, an unresolved V gene covers under half of the shortfall, and the cause of the remainder is unknown. V and J calls and clone size are as listed in that table; D and trimming were resolved from the DNA. The sample records just under 150,000 clones, around 84% of which are singletons. The top ten clonotypes cover 5.1% of the sample.

Sample time point, as interpreted from the label and publication: about 28 days (+/-7) after the second vaccine dose. AZD1222 recipients whose second dose came at about 4 weeks and those whose second dose came at about 12 weeks were combined into one group, since spike-specific TCR depth and breadth did not differ between the two schedules. Vaccinee samples were obtained from the UK trials COV001 and COV002, which included a single-blind randomized controlled phase 2/3 trial of AZD1222 (ChAdOx1 nCoV-19) in healthy adults. For TCRbeta chain sequencing, PBMC samples from trial participants were taken at day 0 and at day 28 after the second dose. On this clone itself: Its antigen specificity is not known. Qualities for individual bases were not recorded, and no much larger clone is one base off.

What the work shows at the level of the full study, not this receptor alone: Most participants were white British and females outnumbered males, and the authors suggested that clonal diversity may have been underestimated. The 56-69-year group was small, and its depth increase did not reach significance, likely because of low power. Spike-specific TCR breadth and depth rose significantly after two AZD1222 doses compared with day 0 and with MenACWY recipients. Reportedly, almost half of the unique spike-specific TCRs recognized epitopes lying outside the regions that are mutated in the B.1.351 and B.1.1.7 variants. CD4 TCRs associated with the vaccine covered the entire spike protein, and the dominant responses were in regions 160-218 and 743-854. Because no day 14 peak-response samples were available, the repertoires could be characterized only after the peak T cell response. Conclusions about previously exposed vaccinees were limited because only six AZD1222 recipients were SARS-CoV-2 seropositive at baseline.

This sequence originates from an adult who received the AZD1222 COVID-19 vaccine. The source was peripheral blood, collected 28 days after the second AZD1222 dose.

The sequence in DNA is TGTGCCAGCAGCTTAGTGGTGGGGGCCACTGAAGCTTTCTTT. Its translation reads: CASSLVVGATEAFF. The V and J genes are TRBV11-2 and TRBJ1-1; the D region possibly corresponds to TRBD1 (6 bases align). From the cysteine through the phenylalanine, the CDR3 covers 14 amino acids. Only the CDR3 DNA stays, 42 bases, in frame from base 1. Trimming costs V 1 base and J 4 bases, and their ends lie 10 bases apart. The germline V gene sets CDR1 to SGHAT and CDR2 to FQNNGV.